One and the same sample provided the 2 T cell receptor beta chains below, sequenced in a study of cytomegalovirus exposure and HLA in healthy donors. 60 Vbeta and 13 Jbeta primers were used in PCR. Some clones are missing from TCRdb's copy, which holds only in-frame ones; the method was immunoSEQ multiplex PCR. This sample has about 270,000 clones; 86% occur once, and the top ten carry less than 4%. The sequenced material came from PBMCs. The origin of the receptors is a man aged 40-49 years in good health and CMV-seropositive.

V usage is TRBV6-5 and J usage is TRBJ2-1; 10 positions match TRBD1. The V and J ends lost 0 bases and 6 bases, in that order; junction bases with no gene match: 2. Germline CDR1 is MNHEY and CDR2 is SVGAGI. The CDR3 runs to 15 residues. DNA of the CDR3: TGTGCCAGCAGTTACTCTGGGACAGGGGTCAATGAGCAGTTCTTC. Its protein is CASSYSGTGVNEQFF.

The chain employs TRBV30 and TRBJ1-1; D gene unclear. Germline V lookup: CDR1 GTSNPN, CDR2 SVGIG (reference sequence). V was shortened by 2 bases and J by 4 bases, with 11 bases between the two germline ends. The CDR3 sequence is 13 residues long. As DNA, the CDR3 is TGTGCCTGGAGTCTTTTTCGAGGCACTGAAGCTTTCTTT. This translates into CAWSLFRGTEAFF.